This T cell receptor (beta chain) was obtained from a study of T cell repertoires in cytomegalovirus infection. Study summary: In the study, CMV epitopes included recently identified HLA-C-restricted and well-studied HLA-B-restricted ones.

TCRdb re-analysed the reads in MiXCR, keeping a single row per CDR3 protein. The sample lists some 700,000 distinct CDR3 sequences, around a third seen once, with 18% in the top ten. V lost 0 bases and J lost 9, with 9 bases in between. CDR3 length equals 13 residues. Study-wide results and limits: There were HLA-C-restricted CMV-specific TCR beta clonotypes dominating the ex vivo response. Carriers of CMV and the relevant HLA type were discriminated by public TCR beta frequency.

Comment on this clonotype: Antigen unknown.

This rearrangement joins TRBV12-3 or TRBV12-4 to TRBJ2-1, with D possibly being TRBD2 (5 bases). The sequenced sample was cultured PBMCs, obtained from culture after CMV antigen stimulation. The receptor comes from a human donor in good health (CMV status not recorded). Some clones in this sample may be carry-over from other donors' samples. The CDR3 DNA reads as TGTGCCAGCAGTTTAGCTAGCGTTCTTGAGCAGTTCTTC. It is translated as CASSLASVLEQFF.